A single sample is the source of the 22 T cell receptor beta chains below, sequenced in a study of blood T cell repertoires in COVID-19. Clones were sequenced by immunoSEQ multiplex PCR, and TCRdb holds only the in-frame ones, with some missing. Of 300,000 to 350,000 clones in the sample, over 75% were seen once. Sequenced: peripheral blood. These receptors were obtained from a woman aged 25 to 39 with COVID-19, enrolled during active disease.

The chain recombines TRBV5-6 with TRBJ2-7; TRBD1 matches at 7 bases. There are 15 residues in the CDR3. With V trimmed by 0 bases and J by 3 bases, 6 bases remained unmatched. From germline, CDR1 is SGHDT and CDR2 YYEEEE. The CDR3 spells CASSLVGAGGYEQYF. Here the CDR3 DNA reads TGTGCCAGCAGCTTGGTGGGAGCAGGGGGCTACGAGCAGTACTTC.

This clone is a singleton in its sample. The V call is TRBV24-1, the J call TRBJ2-2, with 7 positions matching TRBD1. This CDR3 has 16 residues. The germline V gene has CDR1 KGHDR and CDR2 SFDVKD. V was pared by 2 bases and J by 3 bases, with 5 bases of the junction left unmatched. CDR3 residues: CATSDSGQSYTGELFF. CDR3 sequence (DNA): TGTGCCACCAGTGATTCGGGACAGAGCTACACCGGGGAGCTGTTTTTT.

The chain couples TRBV7-2 to TRBJ2-7; the D gene is possibly TRBD2 (5 bases). CDR3 length equals 15 residues. Germline V gene data show CDR1 as SGHTA and CDR2 as FQGNSA. V lost 1 base, J lost 1 base, and 11 bases lay in between. CDR3 sequence reads: CASSLDGGQSYEQYF. CDR3 DNA sequence: TGTGCCAGCAGCTTAGATGGCGGGCAGTCCTACGAGCAGTACTTC.

The J gene is TRBJ1-3, the V gene TRBV7-3; D is perhaps TRBD1 (5 bases). Germline CDR1 SGHTA, CDR2 FQGTGA. The V end was cut by 3 bases, the J end by 7 bases, with 10 bases between. CDR3 length equals 13 residues. The CDR3 loop is CASSFRRQNTIYF. CDR3 DNA: TGTGCCAGCAGCTTTCGGCGACAGAACACCATATATTTT.

J is TRBJ1-4 and V is TRBV7-2; 7 bases align to TRBD1. The V gene end was trimmed by 2 bases and the J gene end by 8 bases; junction bases not matched to a gene: 8. Germline V CDR1 and CDR2: SGHTA, FQGNSA. The CDR3 totals 15 residues. The chain's CDR3 is CASSLSWQGGEKLFF. CDR3 coding DNA: TGTGCCAGCAGCTTATCATGGCAGGGGGGCGAAAAACTGTTTTTT. Filled out from reference TRBV7-2 and TRBJ1-4, the complete variable domain reads GAGVSQSPSNKVTEKGKDVELRCDPISGHTALYWYRQSLGQGLEFLIYFQGNSAPDKSGLPSDRFSAERTGGSVSTLTIQRTQQEDSAVYLCASSLSWQGGEKLFFGSGTQLSVL.

This rearrangement joins TRBV7-3 to TRBJ1-2, with D tentatively TRBD1 (6 bases). The CDR3 is made up of 13 amino acids. Germline values: CDR1 SGHTA, CDR2 FQGTGA. Trimming removed 4 bases at V and 8 bases at J, with 14 bases between. CDR3 sequence reads: CASSSTGKLGYTF. The CDR3 nucleotides are TGTGCCAGCAGCTCCACAGGGAAATTGGGCTACACCTTC.

The V gene is TRBV30, the J gene TRBJ1-6; D unclear. This CDR3 region has 15 residues. Trimming pared 2 bases from V and 4 bases from J, leaving 12 bases between. CDR1 and CDR2 (germline): GTSNPN, SVGIG (reference sequence). This CDR3 reads CAWSPTTGYNSPLHF. In DNA form, the CDR3 reads TGTGCCTGGAGTCCAACGACCGGGTATAATTCACCCCTCCACTTT.

This clone was picked up one time. The V call is TRBV5-1, the J call TRBJ2-2; TRBD2 matches 9 bases. The CDR3 is 16 amino acids. Losses at the gene ends were 4 bases for V and 0 bases for J; bases not matched to a gene: 4. Germline assignment: CDR1 SGHRS and CDR2 YFSETQ. This chain's CDR3 is CASSTGLAANTGELFF. DNA for the CDR3: TGCGCCAGCAGCACGGGACTAGCTGCGAACACCGGGGAGCTGTTTTTT. The entire variable domain, with the rest obtained from reference TRBV5-1 and TRBJ2-2, is as follows: KAGVTQTPRYLIKTRGQQVTLSCSPISGHRSVSWYQQTPGQGLQFLFEYFSETQRNKGNFPGRFSGRQFSNSRSEMNVSTLELGDSALYLCASSTGLAANTGELFFGEGSRLTVL.

The rearrangement links TRBV6-5 to TRBJ2-1; 10 nucleotides line up with TRBD2. With 6 bases clipped from V and 5 bases from J, the junction kept 4 bases outside the gene matches. This CDR3 comprises 14 residues. The germline gives CDR1 MNHEY, CDR2 SVGAGI. The CDR3 DNA reads as TGTGCCAGCAGCCGACTAGCGGGTGACAATGAGCAGTTCTTC. Translating gives CASSRLAGDNEQFF.

This chain joins TRBV29-1 and TRBJ2-7, with TRBD2 matching over 10 bases. This CDR3 region has 14 residues. Germline V CDR1 and CDR2: SQVTM, ANQGSEA. The junction had 7 bases not matched to a gene; V was cut back by 4 bases and J by 4 bases. The CDR3 loop reads CSVASGSKEYEQYF. The DNA for the CDR3 is TGCAGCGTTGCTAGCGGGAGTAAGGAATACGAGCAGTACTTC.

About this clone itself: The same CDR3 can be traced to other DNA sequences in this sample. This chain connects TRBV24-1 to TRBJ2-1, with D unresolved. The V and J ends lost 3 bases and 0 bases respectively, with 11 bases between them. The CDR3 length is 16 residues. The germline gives CDR1 KGHDR, CDR2 SFDVKD. CDR3 residues: CATSDPGGDSYNEQFF. CDR3 DNA sequence: TGTGCCACCAGTGATCCCGGCGGCGACTCCTACAATGAGCAGTTCTTC.

This chain links TRBV5-4 with TRBJ2-5; 8 bases map to TRBD2. The V gene end was trimmed by 7 bases and the J gene end by 5 bases; junction bases not matched to a gene: 10. The CDR3 length is 14 residues. Germline V CDR1 and CDR2: SGHNT, YYREEE (reference sequence). The CDR3 nucleotides are TGTGCCAGCGGGGGCGGGGGGTCACGGGAGACCCAGTACTTC. It codes for CASGGGGSRETQYF.

The J gene is TRBJ1-2, the V gene TRBV5-4, with TRBD1 identical over 9 bases. CDR1 is SGHNT, CDR2 YYREEE, per germline (reference sequence). V was pared by 6 bases and J by 2 bases, with 8 bases of the junction left unmatched. The CDR3 length is 15 residues. The CDR3 nucleotides are TGTGCCAGCAAGACCCCGGGACAGGGAAACTATGGCTACACCTTC. This encodes CASKTPGQGNYGYTF.

The chain is built from TRBV4-1 and TRBJ2-7; no clear D. The ends were cut back, 4 bases at V and 4 bases at J, with 11 bases in the middle. The CDR3 has 13 residues. Germline values: CDR1 MGHRA, CDR2 YSYEKL. The CDR3 region is CASSPESRYEQYF. The CDR3 nucleotides are TGCGCCAGCAGCCCAGAGAGTCGATACGAGCAGTACTTC.

The V call is TRBV7-6, the J call TRBJ2-7; 14 bases align to TRBD2. Germline V gene sequence: CDR1 SGHVS, CDR2 FNYEAQ. J was trimmed by 7 bases and V by 5 bases; bases with no gene match: 7. The CDR3 runs 15 residues. Written as DNA, the CDR3 is TGTGCCAGCAGCCCGACTAGCGGGGGGGCTCGGGAGCAGTACTTC. This sequence encodes CASSPTSGGAREQYF.

This chain links TRBV2 with TRBJ2-2; possibly TRBD2 for D (5 bases). Looked up from germline, CDR1 is SNHLY and CDR2 is FYNNEI. This CDR3 is 14 amino acids long. V lost 8 bases to trimming and J lost 4 bases, with 14 bases between them. CDR3 bases: TGTGCCAGCTCCTGGGTAGCGAGCACCGGGGAGCTGTTTTTT. The encoded protein is CASSWVASTGELFF.

V gene TRBV30 combines with J gene TRBJ2-7, with 9 bases that match TRBD2. Trimming cost V 0 bases and J 1 base; bases outside gene matches: 4. Germline values: CDR1 GTSNPN, CDR2 SVGIG (reference sequence). This CDR3 spans 15 amino acids. CDR3 DNA: TGTGCCTGGAGTGTACGGCTAGCGGGATCCTACGAGCAGTACTTC. Protein: CAWSVRLAGSYEQYF.

This rearrangement joins TRBV9 to TRBJ2-2, with a weak D call TRBD1 (5 bases). Germline V lookup: CDR1 SGDLS, CDR2 YYNGEE. The CDR3 loop spans 13 amino acids. Trimming removed 1 base at V and 8 bases at J, with 9 bases between. CDR3 protein: CASSVWTLGELFF. The CDR3 bases are TGTGCCAGCAGCGTATGGACACTGGGGGAGCTGTTTTTT.

This clone was detected a few times. This chain connects TRBV5-6 to TRBJ1-2; D not certain. Germline V gene sequence: CDR1 SGHDT, CDR2 YYEEEE. The CDR3 contains 14 residues. Trimming left V 2 bases short and J 2 bases short, with 10 bases between. CDR3 loop: CASSFGNLNYGYTF. For the CDR3, the DNA is TGTGCCAGCAGCTTCGGGAACCTAAACTATGGCTACACCTTC.

This chain uses TRBV27 with TRBJ2-7; maybe TRBD2 (5 bases). The V and J ends lost 5 bases and 3 bases respectively, with 20 bases between them. The CDR3 spans 16 residues. Germline V gene sequence: CDR1 MNHEY, CDR2 SMNVEV (reference sequence). This CDR3 is CASSPRPTRRIYEQYF. The CDR3 region has the DNA TGTGCCAGCAGTCCACGACCTACTAGGAGGATCTACGAGCAGTACTTC.

The CDR3 bases are TGTGCCAGCAGTCCCCTATCTCGGGGCAGGGGGCGCTTACACGGGAGGATTGATGAGCAGTTCTTC. Translating it yields CASSPLSRGRGRLHGRIDEQFF. This chain connects TRBV28 to TRBJ2-1; D perhaps matches TRBD1 (8 bases). V was clipped by 5 bases and J by 8 bases, with 40 bases between them. The CDR3 totals 22 residues. Germline V gene data show CDR1 as MDHEN and CDR2 as SYDVKM.

J is TRBJ1-4 and V is TRBV28; TRBD1 matches 8 bases. V shed 8 bases, J shed 8 bases, and the junction held 7 bases outside the gene matches. This CDR3 has 13 residues. Germline V gene sequence: CDR1 MDHEN, CDR2 SYDVKM. In DNA form, the CDR3 reads TGTGCCAGCTCAGACAGGGGAGGGGAAAAACTGTTTTTT. Protein sequence: CASSDRGGEKLFF.